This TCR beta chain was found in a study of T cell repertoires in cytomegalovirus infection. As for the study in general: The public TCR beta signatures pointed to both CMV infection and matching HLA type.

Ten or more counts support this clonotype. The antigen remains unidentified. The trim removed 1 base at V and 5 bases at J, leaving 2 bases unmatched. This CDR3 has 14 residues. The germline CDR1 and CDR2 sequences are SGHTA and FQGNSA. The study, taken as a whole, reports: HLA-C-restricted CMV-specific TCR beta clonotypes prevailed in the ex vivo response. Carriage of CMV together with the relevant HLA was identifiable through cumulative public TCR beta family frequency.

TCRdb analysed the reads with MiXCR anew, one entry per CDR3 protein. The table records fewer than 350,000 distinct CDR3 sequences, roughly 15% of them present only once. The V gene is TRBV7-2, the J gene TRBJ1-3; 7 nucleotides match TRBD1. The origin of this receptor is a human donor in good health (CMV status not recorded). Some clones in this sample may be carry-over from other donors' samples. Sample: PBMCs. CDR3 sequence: CASSLDRGRNTIYF. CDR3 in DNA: TGTGCCAGCAGCTTAGACAGGGGAAGAAACACCATATATTTT.